One and the same sample provided the 17 T cell receptor beta chains below, sequenced in a study of Graves' ophthalmopathy and Graves' hyperthyroidism listed by TCRdb under 2018. TCRdb records Illumina HiSeq 2000 as the sequencer. For repertoire sequencing, TCR beta CDR3 regions were amplified from RNA transcripts. The first round was an RT-PCR using HTBI primers with the Qiagen OneStep RT-PCR kit, and this first round was followed by a second-round multiplex PCR, then size selection and purification. TCRdb itself trimmed the public reads at Q25 with fastp, ran MiXCR and retained productive beta chains. One record per CDR3 amino acid sequence lists the most common genes and DNA. Recorded for this sample are roughly 1.1 million distinct CDR3 sequences; 36% of them occurred a single time. In total, the top ten clones hold 11% of the sample. Source material: peripheral blood or thyroid tissue (not recorded which). These receptors were collected from an adult man with Graves' hyperthyroidism.

At least ten counts were recorded for this clonotype. This chain connects TRBV9 to TRBJ1-1; possibly TRBD1 for D (6 bases). The V end lost 0 bases, the J end lost 8 bases, and 11 bases lay between the germline ends. The germline gives CDR1 SGDLS, CDR2 YYNGEE. This CDR3 has 13 amino acids. Written as DNA, the CDR3 is TGTGCCAGCAGCGTAGCAGGGGCCGGGGAAGCTTTCTTT. This gives the protein CASSVAGAGEAFF.

The table lists this clonotype with many counts. V is TRBV20-1 and J is TRBJ2-5; D gene unclear. Trimming shortened V by 3 bases and J by 5 bases, and 16 bases separated the two germline ends. The CDR3 loop spans 14 amino acids. Germline CDR1 and CDR2: DFQATT and SNEGSKA (reference sequence). The CDR3 loop reads CSASGRQPRETQYF. Written as DNA, the CDR3 is TGCAGTGCTAGTGGTCGGCAACCTCGGGAGACCCAGTACTTC.

The chain recombines TRBV4-3 with TRBJ1-1; D ambiguous. CDR3 length: 17 amino acids. Germline V gene data show CDR1 as LGHNA and CDR2 as YSLEER. V gave up 1 base and J gave up 1 base, with 16 bases separating them. The CDR3 nucleotides read TGCGCCAGCAGCCAAGCCCCTCAGACAATGGGGAACACTGAAGCTTTCTTT. Translation: CASSQAPQTMGNTEAFF.

In this sample, this clonotype turned up many times. The gene calls are TRBV7-8 and TRBJ1-4; a weak D match, TRBD1 (5 bases). This CDR3 is 16 amino acids long. V lost 1 base and J 3 bases, leaving 12 bases between the germline ends. Germline V gene sequence: CDR1 SGHVS, CDR2 FQNEAQ. Here the CDR3 DNA reads TGTGCCAGCAGCTTAGACTTCGGGACGGCTAATGAAAAACTGTTTTTT. Translating it yields CASSLDFGTANEKLFF.

In its sample, this clonotype was seen once. This chain joins TRBV24-1 and TRBJ1-2; 8 bases fit TRBD1. The CDR3 extends over 15 amino acids. Germline V gene data show CDR1 as KGHDR and CDR2 as SFDVKD. V gave up 3 bases and J gave up 8 bases; unmatched junction bases: 10. The CDR3 nucleotides read TGTGCCACCAGTGATCCGCGGGGGACAGGTGACGGCTACACCTTC. Protein: CATSDPRGTGDGYTF.

At least ten counts were recorded for this clonotype. The CDR3 is CATSRGPKRNEQYF. DNA of the CDR3: TGTGCCACCAGCCGGGGACCTAAGAGGAACGAGCAGTACTTC. J is TRBJ2-7 and V is TRBV15; the D call may be TRBD1 or TRBD2 (5 bases each). Germline V gene lookup returns CDR1 LNHNV and CDR2 YYDKDF (reference sequence). Deletions cut 5 bases from V and 5 bases from J, with 16 bases between. The CDR3 spans 14 residues.

In this sample, this clonotype turned up many times. This sequence joins TRBV7-2 and TRBJ2-7; 7 positions match TRBD1. Unmatched junction bases numbered 8, after V lost 6 bases and J lost 0 bases. The CDR3 runs 15 residues. Germline V gene lookup returns CDR1 SGHTA and CDR2 FQGNSA. CDR3 loop: CASRKTGANSYEQYF. As DNA, the CDR3 is TGTGCCAGCAGAAAAACAGGGGCGAACTCCTACGAGCAGTACTTC.

For this clonotype: This may stem from a read error, because a much larger clone lies one nucleotide away. V usage is TRBV7-8 and J usage is TRBJ2-5; D possibly matches TRBD1 or TRBD2 (5 bases each). V gave up 7 bases and J gave up 3 bases, with 18 bases separating them. The germline V gene encodes CDR1 SGHVS and CDR2 FQNEAQ. The CDR3 length is 15 residues. CDR3 DNA sequence: TGTGCCAGCATTTTGACCGGGGCACAAAAAGAGACCCAGTACTTC. Its translation is CASILTGAQKETQYF.

This clonotype came up a few times. V usage is TRBV3-1 and J usage is TRBJ1-2; tentative D call: TRBD1 (6 bases). Germline loops: CDR1 LGHDT, CDR2 YNNKEL (reference sequence). The V end was cut by 6 bases, the J end by 8 bases, with 16 bases between. The CDR3 sequence is 13 residues long. The CDR3 loop is CASSQQGLEGYTF. The CDR3 nucleotides are TGTGCCAGCAGTCAACAGGGTTTGGAGGGCTACACCTTC.

This clonotype was seen at least ten times. This sequence joins TRBV6-5 and TRBJ2-7; D is undetermined. V gave up 7 bases and J gave up 5 bases, with 18 bases separating them. The CDR3 is 14 residues long. Germline V gene sequence: CDR1 MNHEY, CDR2 SVGAGI. Here the CDR3 reads CASKTLDAWHEQYF. The CDR3 DNA follows: TGTGCCAGCAAAACTTTGGATGCGTGGCACGAGCAGTACTTC.

The chain combines TRBV12-3 or TRBV12-4 with TRBJ2-7; D is perhaps TRBD2 (5 bases). The CDR3 extends over 15 amino acids. Between the trimmed V and J ends, which lost 5 bases and 5 bases, there was a span of 19 bases. CDR3 loop: CASSRRAGGPHEQYF. CDR3 in DNA: TGTGCCAGCAGTCGCAGAGCAGGAGGTCCCCACGAGCAGTACTTC.

V usage is TRBV4-3 and J usage is TRBJ2-7, with TRBD1 as a possible D gene (5 bases). The CDR3 spans 15 residues. The germline gives CDR1 LGHNA, CDR2 YSLEER. V lost 0 bases to trimming and J lost 2 bases, with 11 bases between them. The CDR3 DNA reads as TGCGCCAGCAGCCAAGATTCGGCGACAGCCTACGAGCAGTACTTC. This translates into CASSQDSATAYEQYF.

This clonotype was observed at least ten times. This chain joins TRBV7-2 and TRBJ2-5; D possibly uses TRBD1 or TRBD2 (5 bases each). Germline V lookup: CDR1 SGHTA, CDR2 FQGNSA. The CDR3 consists of 15 residues. Trimming left V 4 bases short and J 5 bases short, with 17 bases between. The CDR3 DNA sequence: TGTGCCAGCAGCTGGGGACCTTTCGAATCCGAGACCCAGTACTTC. Translation gives CASSWGPFESETQYF.

A few counts support this clonotype. This sequence joins TRBV13 and TRBJ2-6, with D hard to call. The germline V gene encodes CDR1 PRHDT and CDR2 FYEKMQ (reference sequence). Trimming shortened V by 3 bases and J by 0 bases, and 6 bases separated the two germline ends. This CDR3 region has 15 residues. The CDR3 nucleotides are TGTGCCAGCAGCTTTGGGGACTCTGGGGCCAACGTCCTGACTTTC. Translating it yields CASSFGDSGANVLTF.

This clonotype was observed many times. This sequence joins TRBV7-9 and TRBJ2-5, with D unclear. Germline lookup yields CDR1 SEHNR and CDR2 FQNEAQ (reference sequence). The germline V and J ends were trimmed by 7 bases and 0 bases, with 12 bases remaining between them. CDR3 length: 14 residues. In DNA form, the CDR3 reads TGTGCCAGCACCTTGGCACAGTACCAAGAGACCCAGTACTTC. Encoded protein: CASTLAQYQETQYF.

The CDR3: CASSYSRSQSYEQYF. CDR3 coding DNA: TGTGCCAGCAGTTACTCCCGGTCCCAGAGCTACGAGCAGTACTTC. V usage is TRBV6-6 and J usage is TRBJ2-7; D gene unclear. Germline assignment: CDR1 MNHNY and CDR2 SVGAGI (reference sequence). Trimming removed 0 bases at V and 3 bases at J, with 12 bases between. The CDR3 contains 15 residues.

This clonotype was seen many times. The chain uses TRBV29-1 and TRBJ1-1, with 11 bases aligning to TRBD1. The V and J ends lost 6 bases and 4 bases, in that order; junction bases with no gene match: 13. CDR1 and CDR2 from the germline V gene are SQVTM and ANQGSEA. CDR3 size: 16 residues. DNA for the CDR3: TGCAGCGTCCCTAGGACAGGGGGCGAGGGTGGCACTGAAGCTTTCTTT. It codes for CSVPRTGGEGGTEAFF. Complete variable domain (other parts from reference TRBV29-1 and TRBJ1-1): SAVISQKPSRDICQRGTSLTIQCQVDSQVTMMFWYRQQPGQSLTLIATANQGSEATYESGFVIDKFPISRPNLTFSTLTVSNMSPEDSSIYLCSVPRTGGEGGTEAFFGQGTRLTVV.